Below, 32 T cell receptor beta chains from the same sample are listed, as sequenced in a study of CD8 T cells in ankylosing spondylitis. One entry per CDR3 protein results from TCRdb running MiXCR on the 5' RACE reads. The sample records roughly 90,000 distinct CDR3 sequences, about 8.6% being singletons. The specimen was blood, either unsorted or a sorted T cell fraction (not recorded which). Every receptor here comes from a male donor with ankylosing spondylitis or in good health (not recorded which).

This clonotype was found many times. The CDR3 protein is CAISGDGDYEQYF. CDR3 nucleotide sequence: TGTGCCATCAGTGGGGACGGGGACTACGAGCAGTACTTC. This chain connects TRBV10-3 to TRBJ2-7, with D perhaps matching TRBD1 or TRBD2 (5 bases each). Looked up from germline, CDR1 is ENHRY and CDR2 is SYGVKD. With 4 bases removed from V and 3 bases from J, the gap between germline ends came to 10 bases. This CDR3 region has 13 residues.

This clonotype was seen a single time. The chain is built from TRBV28 and TRBJ2-7; D possibly corresponds to TRBD1 (7 bases). Germline CDR1 is MDHEN and CDR2 is SYDVKM. The CDR3 consists of 15 residues. The V end was cut by 7 bases, the J end by 3 bases, with 19 bases between. DNA for the CDR3: TGTGCCAGCACCGGGGGTCGACAGGGTCACTACGAGCAGTACTTC. Its protein product is CASTGGRQGHYEQYF. The whole variable domain, filled in from reference TRBV28 and TRBJ2-7, reads DVKVTQSSRYLVKRTGEKVFLECVQDMDHENMFWYRQDPGLGLRLIYFSYDVKMKEKGDIPEGYSVSREKKERFSLILESASTNQTSMYLCASTGGRQGHYEQYFGPGTRLTVT.

On this clonotype itself: A much larger clone differs by one base, so this may be a read error. The rearrangement uses TRBV20-1 and TRBJ1-5; tentatively, D is TRBD1 (5 bases). The CDR3 contains 14 residues. Germline lookup yields CDR1 DFQATT and CDR2 SNEGSKA (reference sequence). CDR3 amino acids: CGARGEQSNQPQHF. The CDR3 bases are TGCGGTGCTAGAGGGGAACAGAGCAATCAGCCCCAGCATTTT.

The chain has TRBV10-2 and TRBJ1-6, with D perhaps matching TRBD1 (6 bases). Germline V gene lookup returns CDR1 WSHSY and CDR2 SAAADI. The V end was cut by 5 bases, the J end by 6 bases, with 11 bases between. This CDR3 is built from 14 residues. In nucleotides, the CDR3 is TGCGCCAGCAGTCTGACAGGTCCTAATTCACCCCTCCACTTT. It codes for CASSLTGPNSPLHF.

This clonotype was seen many times. This sequence joins TRBV7-2 and TRBJ2-1; D is possibly TRBD1 or TRBD2 (6 bases each). In germline, CDR1 is SGHTA, CDR2 FQGNSA. Trimming took off 6 bases at V and 9 bases at J, with 12 bases between the two ends. The CDR3 runs 12 residues. The CDR3 here is CASRPQGGEQFF. The CDR3, as DNA: TGTGCCAGCAGGCCACAGGGAGGTGAGCAGTTCTTC.

This clonotype has a count of ten or more. The chain combines TRBV6-2 or TRBV6-3 with TRBJ2-1; 8 nucleotides align to TRBD2. J lost 3 bases, V lost 9 bases, and 7 bases had no gene match. In germline, CDR1 is MNHEY, CDR2 SVGEGT. This CDR3 is 14 amino acids long. Here the CDR3 reads CASRQTSVYNEQFF. DNA for the CDR3: TGTGCCAGTCGTCAGACTAGCGTCTACAATGAGCAGTTCTTC.

This clonotype showed up many times. V and J are TRBV4-1 and TRBJ1-6, with TRBD1 matching 7 bases. After removal of 1 base from V and 8 bases from J, the junction contained 5 bases not matched to a gene. There are 15 residues in the CDR3. Germline lookup yields CDR1 MGHRA and CDR2 YSYEKL. Here the CDR3 DNA reads TGCGCCAGCAGCCAAGGAGCAGGGGGATATTCACCCCTCCACTTT. This sequence encodes CASSQGAGGYSPLHF.

This chain connects TRBV4-3 to TRBJ1-2; D ambiguous. This CDR3 comprises 13 residues. Germline values: CDR1 LGHNA, CDR2 YSLEER. The germline V and J ends were trimmed by 1 base and 1 base, with 4 bases remaining between them. CDR3: CASSQAVNYGYTF. CDR3 sequence (DNA): TGCGCCAGCAGCCAAGCGGTTAACTATGGCTACACCTTC.

About this clonotype: A much larger clone sits a single nucleotide away, making a read error possible. The genes are TRBV9 and TRBJ2-5, with 8 positions matching TRBD1. This CDR3 region has 16 residues. V lost 3 bases and J lost 7; bases outside the gene matches: 14. Looked up from germline, CDR1 is SGDLS and CDR2 is YYNGEE. The CDR3 reads CASSAKTGVSRGTQYF. The DNA for the CDR3 is TGTGCCAGCAGCGCGAAGACAGGGGTATCGAGAGGGACCCAGTACTTC.

The chain joins TRBV6-5 to TRBJ2-5, with no clear D. The CDR3 has 13 residues. V lost 2 bases and J 5 bases, leaving 9 bases between the germline ends. Germline values: CDR1 MNHEY, CDR2 SVGAGI. CDR3 DNA: TGTGCCAGCAGTTACAGGGTGAGGGAGACCCAGTACTTC. This encodes CASSYRVRETQYF.

This clonotype was counted many times. The chain has TRBV11-2 and TRBJ2-2, with 7 bases aligning to TRBD2. Trimming took 0 bases from V and 0 from J; bases not matched to a gene: 1. CDR1 SGHAT and CDR2 FQNNGV come from the germline V gene. This CDR3 comprises 16 residues. The CDR3 spells CASSLEGLPNTGELFF. The CDR3 coding sequence is TGTGCCAGCAGCTTAGAGGGACTACCGAACACCGGGGAGCTGTTTTTT.

The table lists this clonotype with many counts. The gene calls are TRBV20-1 and TRBJ2-6, with D maybe TRBD1 (6 bases). Trimming took 1 base from V and 0 from J, leaving 13 bases between them. The CDR3 contains 17 residues. CDR1 is DFQATT, CDR2 SNEGSKA, per germline (reference sequence). The CDR3: CSARGYRELSGANVLTF. CDR3 nucleotide sequence: TGCAGTGCTAGAGGTTACAGGGAACTCTCTGGGGCCAACGTCCTGACTTTC.

This clonotype showed up many times. The CDR3, as DNA: TGTGCCAGCAGTTTACGACAGGGGAATTCACCCCTCCACTTT. This codes for CASSLRQGNSPLHF. The chain carries TRBV27 and TRBJ1-6; 8 bases fit TRBD1. The germline V gene has CDR1 MNHEY and CDR2 SMNVEV (reference sequence). V lost 2 bases and J lost 7; bases outside the gene matches: 1. The CDR3 is 14 amino acids.

At least ten counts were recorded for this clonotype. J is TRBJ2-1 and V is TRBV27; 7 bases map to TRBD2. The V gene end was trimmed by 5 bases and the J gene end by 8 bases; junction bases not matched to a gene: 12. Germline CDR1 MNHEY, CDR2 SMNVEV (reference sequence). The CDR3 consists of 15 residues. The CDR3, as DNA: TGTGCCAGCAGTCGAAAACCGGGAGGCCCCGATGAGCAGTTCTTC. Its protein is CASSRKPGGPDEQFF.

Note on this clonotype: A much larger clonotype is one base distant, so this may be a read error. This chain links TRBV5-5 with TRBJ2-2, with 8 bases fitting TRBD1. The CDR3 runs 15 residues. Germline lookup yields CDR1 SGHKS and CDR2 YYEKEE (reference sequence). The CDR3 sequence is CASNTHRGIGPEQFF. The CDR3 nucleotides are TGTGCCAGCAACACCCACAGGGGGATTGGGCCAGAGCAGTTTTTT.

This clonotype showed up many times. The V gene is TRBV28, the J gene TRBJ1-5; D perhaps matches TRBD1 (5 bases). The germline V and J ends were trimmed by 8 bases and 2 bases, with 19 bases remaining between them. Germline assignment: CDR1 MDHEN and CDR2 SYDVKM. This CDR3 has 16 residues. The CDR3 protein is CASRLGLSRGNQPQHF. CDR3 nucleotide sequence: TGTGCCAGCCGACTGGGGCTGAGTAGAGGCAATCAGCCCCAGCATTTT.

At least ten counts were recorded for this clonotype. This sequence joins TRBV4-1 and TRBJ2-1; TRBD2 matches 8 bases. The CDR3 contains 15 residues. Germline V gene data show CDR1 as MGHRA and CDR2 as YSYEKL. J lost 7 bases, V lost 1 base, and 6 bases had no gene match. CDR3 region: CASSQVAGSLNEQFF. The CDR3 nucleotides are TGCGCCAGCAGCCAAGTAGCGGGATCGTTGAATGAGCAGTTCTTC.

This clonotype was picked up many times. The J gene is TRBJ2-4, the V gene TRBV20-1; D remains ambiguous. The CDR3 has 16 residues. V gave up 1 base and J gave up 0 bases, with 13 bases separating them. The germline V gene has CDR1 DFQATT and CDR2 SNEGSKA (reference sequence). DNA of the CDR3: TGCAGTGCTAGAGGGATGGCAGGTGGAGCCAAAAACATTCAGTACTTC. It yields the protein CSARGMAGGAKNIQYF.

This clonotype has at least ten counts. The J gene is TRBJ2-7, the V gene TRBV29-1; no definite D call. With 0 bases removed from V and 2 bases from J, the gap between germline ends came to 8 bases. The CDR3 spans 13 residues. The germline V gene has CDR1 SQVTM and CDR2 ANQGSEA. CDR3 amino acids: CSVEEGPTYEQYF. CDR3 DNA: TGCAGCGTTGAAGAAGGGCCAACCTACGAGCAGTACTTC.

This clonotype was seen repeatedly, ten times or more. The chain combines TRBV29-1 with TRBJ2-5, with TRBD1 identical over 8 bases. The V and J ends lost 7 bases and 2 bases, in that order; junction bases with no gene match: 12. In germline, CDR1 is SQVTM, CDR2 ANQGSEA. The CDR3 extends over 15 amino acids. CDR3 amino acids: CSAYRATGDQETQYF. CDR3 DNA: TGCAGCGCCTACCGCGCGACAGGGGATCAAGAGACCCAGTACTTC.

This clonotype was counted many times. The CDR3 nucleotides read TGTGCCAGCAGCTTACTCCTTGGGACGGAGAACACTGAAGCTTTCTTT. It is translated as CASSLLLGTENTEAFF. V and J are TRBV7-8 and TRBJ1-1; perhaps TRBD1 as D (5 bases). The CDR3 loop spans 16 amino acids. The V end was cut by 2 bases, the J end by 1 base, with 14 bases between. Germline V gives CDR1 SGHVS, CDR2 FQNEAQ. Filled out from reference TRBV7-8 and TRBJ1-1, the complete variable domain reads GAGVSQSPRYKVAKRGQDVALRCDPISGHVSLFWYQQALGQGPEFLTYFQNEAQLDKSGLPSDRFFAERPEGSVSTLKIQRTQQEDSAVYLCASSLLLGTENTEAFFGQGTRLTVV.

This clonotype occurred a few times. V gene TRBV11-2 combines with J gene TRBJ2-5; possibly TRBD1 or TRBD2 for D (5 bases each). V shed 5 bases and J shed 1 base, with 14 bases lying between them. The CDR3 consists of 15 residues. The germline V gene encodes CDR1 SGHAT and CDR2 FQNNGV. The CDR3, as DNA: TGTGCCAGCAGCCGGGACGGAATATCCCAAGAGACCCAGTACTTC. Its protein product is CASSRDGISQETQYF.

This clonotype was detected many times. The chain employs TRBV18 and TRBJ2-3; weak D call: TRBD1 (5 bases). This CDR3 comprises 15 residues. The V gene lost 0 bases and the J gene lost 2 bases, with 9 bases spanning the gap. Germline CDR1 reads KGHSH; CDR2 reads LQKENI. The CDR3 spells CASSPPQGPTDTQYF. In nucleotides, the CDR3 is TGTGCCAGCTCACCACCTCAGGGTCCCACAGATACGCAGTATTTT.

This clonotype showed up many times. V is TRBV9 and J is TRBJ1-3; D ambiguous. CDR3 length: 15 amino acids. Per the germline V gene, CDR1 is SGDLS and CDR2 is YYNGEE. With 0 bases removed from V and 0 bases from J, the gap between germline ends came to 7 bases. CDR3 amino acids: CASSVESLSGNTIYF. CDR3 in DNA: TGTGCCAGCAGCGTAGAAAGCCTCTCTGGAAACACCATATATTTT.

The J gene is TRBJ2-5, the V gene TRBV4-3; D not resolved. The CDR3 is 14 amino acids. V was shortened by 0 bases and J by 5 bases, with 10 bases between the two germline ends. The germline CDR1 and CDR2 sequences are LGHNA and YSLEER. CDR3: CASSQDPALETQYF. CDR3 bases: TGCGCCAGCAGCCAAGATCCGGCGTTGGAGACCCAGTACTTC.

Many counts were recorded for this clonotype. This sequence joins TRBV4-3 and TRBJ2-3, with 7 bases aligning to TRBD1. Trimming removed 5 bases from V and 6 bases from J; junction bases left unmatched: 8. The CDR3 totals 14 residues. Germline lookup yields CDR1 LGHNA and CDR2 YSLEER. As DNA, the CDR3 is TGCGCCAGCAGCGCAAACCTACAGGGGGATACGCAGTATTTT. Protein sequence: CASSANLQGDTQYF.

This clonotype has just a few counts. This chain uses TRBV19 with TRBJ2-1; 7 bases agree with TRBD2. The germline V gene encodes CDR1 LNHDA and CDR2 SQIVND (reference sequence). This CDR3 is 11 amino acids long. The CDR3 sequence: CASGTYNEQFF. The DNA of the CDR3 is TGTGCGAGCGGGACCTACAATGAGCAGTTCTTC.

The gene calls are TRBV3-1 and TRBJ2-3; TRBD2 matches 8 bases. Germline values: CDR1 LGHDT, CDR2 YNNKEL (reference sequence). The CDR3 is 16 residues long. The junction had 8 bases not matched to a gene; V was cut back by 4 bases and J by 2 bases. The chain's CDR3 is CASSPEERGITDTQYF. The CDR3 DNA sequence: TGTGCCAGCAGCCCCGAGGAGCGGGGGATCACAGATACGCAGTATTTT.

This clonotype was found many times. This chain links TRBV5-1 with TRBJ2-7, with D tentatively TRBD2 (6 bases). Trimming took off 8 bases at V and 2 bases at J, with 20 bases between the two ends. CDR1 is SGHRS and CDR2 is YFSETQ in the germline V gene. The CDR3 has 15 amino acids. CDR3 in amino acids: CASSSGGTQAYEQYF. DNA of the CDR3: TGCGCCAGTAGCAGCGGCGGGACGCAAGCCTACGAGCAGTACTTC.

This clonotype was seen repeatedly, ten times or more. The CDR3 is CASRLLRESGTPDTQYF. The CDR3 coding sequence is TGTGCCAGCAGACTACTAAGGGAATCCGGGACGCCAGATACGCAGTATTTT. This chain joins TRBV5-6 and TRBJ2-3, with D tentatively TRBD1 or TRBD2 (5 bases each). CDR3 length: 17 amino acids. Germline V CDR1 and CDR2: SGHDT, YYEEEE. V dropped 5 bases and J dropped 4 bases, with 23 bases sitting between them.

The J gene is TRBJ1-2, the V gene TRBV11-2; TRBD1 is a possible D gene (5 bases). There are 15 residues in the CDR3. V was trimmed by 3 bases and J by 4 bases, leaving 15 bases between them. Germline V gene data show CDR1 as SGHAT and CDR2 as FQNNGV. This CDR3 is CASSFGAASGYGYTF. The DNA of the CDR3 is TGTGCCAGCAGCTTCGGGGCTGCATCAGGCTATGGCTACACCTTC. Looking up the rest from reference TRBV11-2 and TRBJ1-2 gives the full variable domain: EAGVAQSPRYKIIEKRQSVAFWCNPISGHATLYWYQQILGQGPKLLIQFQNNGVVDDSQLPKDRFSAERLKGVDSTLKIQPAKLEDSAVYLCASSFGAASGYGYTFGSGTRLTVV.

This clonotype was detected ten times or more. J is TRBJ2-3 and V is TRBV18; D is uncertain. The V gene lost 1 base and the J gene lost 5 bases, with 1 base spanning the gap. The CDR3 spans 11 residues. The germline gives CDR1 KGHSH, CDR2 LQKENI. CDR3 sequence: CASSPQDTQYF. The CDR3, as DNA: TGTGCCAGCTCACCACAAGATACGCAGTATTTT.